These 18 T cell receptor beta chains originate from one sample sequenced in a study of early T cells in non-severe SARS-CoV-2 infection. TCRdb called the 5' RACE reads again in MiXCR, with one record for every CDR3 protein. This table holds roughly 83,000 distinct CDR3 sequences, roughly 12% found once. The sequenced sample was whole blood, obtained at baseline. These receptors were taken from an adult who was a healthcare worker with PCR-confirmed SARS-CoV-2 infection or an uninfected control (not recorded which).

This clonotype was picked up many times. The chain couples TRBV6-6 to TRBJ2-7; 10 positions agree with TRBD2. Trimming took 5 bases from V and 1 from J; bases not matched to a gene: 5. The CDR3 loop spans 15 amino acids. The germline V gene encodes CDR1 MNHNY and CDR2 SVGAGI (reference sequence). CDR3 region: CASSLAGAGSYEQYF. DNA of the CDR3: TGTGCCAGCAGTCTAGCGGGGGCGGGGTCCTACGAGCAGTACTTC.

This clonotype was detected only a few times. The chain combines TRBV6-2 or TRBV6-3 with TRBJ2-1; 10 nucleotides line up with TRBD2. The CDR3 has 18 amino acids. J lost 3 bases, V lost 2 bases, and 10 bases had no gene match. CDR1 MNHEY and CDR2 SVGEGT come from the germline V gene. The chain's CDR3 is CASSYALLSGGVYNEQFF. Written as DNA, the CDR3 is TGTGCCAGCAGTTACGCGCTGCTAAGCGGGGGGGTCTACAATGAGCAGTTCTTC.

The chain uses TRBV14 and TRBJ1-4, with 7 bases lining up with TRBD1. The CDR3 covers 16 residues. Trimming at V came to 4 bases and at J to 4 bases, leaving 9 bases not matched to a gene. Looked up from germline, CDR1 is SGHDN and CDR2 is FVKESK. CDR3 in amino acids: CASSPPRQGYNEKLFF. The CDR3 bases are TGTGCCAGCAGCCCTCCCCGACAGGGCTATAATGAAAAACTGTTTTTT.

The chain is built from TRBV3-1 and TRBJ2-7; D unclear. CDR3 length equals 13 residues. The V gene's germline CDR1 is LGHDT and CDR2 YNNKEL (reference sequence). Trimming removed 1 base from V and 6 bases from J, with 10 bases in between. CDR3 sequence (DNA): TGTGCCAGCAGCCAAGTTACCATCTCCGAGCAGTACTTC. Protein: CASSQVTISEQYF.

The rearrangement links TRBV4-1 to TRBJ2-1; the D is unclear. V shed 8 bases and J shed 6 bases, with 8 bases lying between them. The CDR3 spans 11 residues. CDR1 and CDR2 (germline): MGHRA, YSYEKL. The CDR3 reads CASGISNEQFF. The DNA for the CDR3 is TGCGCCAGCGGGATCTCCAATGAGCAGTTCTTC.

The chain employs TRBV11-2 and TRBJ1-5; TRBD1 is a possible D gene (6 bases). This CDR3 comprises 14 residues. Germline loops: CDR1 SGHAT, CDR2 FQNNGV. Deletions cut 4 bases from V and 4 bases from J, with 11 bases between. CDR3: CASSWAGVNQPQHF. The CDR3 DNA reads as TGTGCCAGCAGCTGGGCAGGGGTGAATCAGCCCCAGCATTTT.

This clonotype was detected ten times or more. The gene calls are TRBV19 and TRBJ2-6, with 9 bases fitting TRBD1. This CDR3 contains 17 residues. The ends lost 5 bases at V and 1 base at J; junction bases unmatched: 6. Per the germline V gene, CDR1 is LNHDA and CDR2 is SQIVND (reference sequence). CDR3 bases: TGTGCCAGTAGTTTTGGGACAGGGATGTCTGGGGCCAACGTCCTGACTTTC. Translated, it gives CASSFGTGMSGANVLTF.

This clonotype was picked up a small number of times. V and J are TRBV29-1 and TRBJ2-3; possibly TRBD2 for D (5 bases). Germline lookup yields CDR1 SQVTM and CDR2 ANQGSEA. Trimming stripped 7 bases from V and 3 bases from J, with 11 bases between. This CDR3 spans 12 amino acids. CDR3 residues: CSARTGTDTQYF. The CDR3 DNA sequence: TGCAGCGCCCGGACGGGAACAGATACGCAGTATTTT.

The gene calls are TRBV3-1 and TRBJ1-1; D ambiguous. The germline gives CDR1 LGHDT, CDR2 YNNKEL (reference sequence). V was pared by 2 bases and J by 5 bases, with 6 bases between. This CDR3 has 12 residues. The CDR3, as DNA: TGTGCCAGCAGCCAACTGGGAACTGAAGCTTTCTTT. It is translated as CASSQLGTEAFF.

In its sample, this clonotype was seen a few times. V gene TRBV29-1 combines with J gene TRBJ1-2; D remains unclear. Germline CDR1 reads SQVTM; CDR2 reads ANQGSEA. This CDR3 spans 11 amino acids. Trimming shortened V by 7 bases and J by 0 bases, and 6 bases separated the two germline ends. This CDR3 reads CSEQTNYGYTF. Written as DNA, the CDR3 is TGCAGCGAGCAGACTAACTATGGCTACACCTTC.

Only a few counts were recorded for this clonotype. The chain combines TRBV20-1 with TRBJ1-2; D is perhaps TRBD1 (5 bases). CDR3 length: 15 residues. With 1 base removed from V and 2 bases from J, the gap between germline ends came to 14 bases. CDR1 DFQATT and CDR2 SNEGSKA come from the germline V gene (reference sequence). Here the CDR3 DNA reads TGCAGTGCTAGAGTGTTGGGCAGGGACAACTATGGCTACACCTTC. Translation: CSARVLGRDNYGYTF.

This clonotype was counted a few times. This chain connects TRBV5-1 to TRBJ1-5, with D tentatively TRBD1 (5 bases). Germline CDR1 is SGHRS and CDR2 is YFSETQ. The V and J ends lost 4 bases and 4 bases respectively, with 12 bases between them. The CDR3 runs to 14 residues. DNA for the CDR3: TGCGCCAGCAGCCAGGGTGGGTCAAATCAGCCCCAGCATTTT. It encodes CASSQGGSNQPQHF.

The chain joins TRBV27 to TRBJ2-1; 7 bases are shared with TRBD1. The CDR3 has 16 residues. The junction had 15 bases not matched to a gene; V was cut back by 5 bases and J by 8 bases. Germline lookup yields CDR1 MNHEY and CDR2 SMNVEV (reference sequence). In DNA form, the CDR3 reads TGTGCCAGCAGTCCCTGGGAGACAGGGCTACACTATGAGCAGTTCTTC. This codes for CASSPWETGLHYEQFF.

The table lists this clonotype with a few counts. This chain joins TRBV7-8 and TRBJ1-2; 8 bases line up with TRBD1. The germline V gene encodes CDR1 SGHVS and CDR2 FQNEAQ. The length of the CDR3 is 16 residues. V was clipped by 1 base and J by 4 bases; unmatched bases: 8. The CDR3 DNA follows: TGTGCCAGCAGCTTAGGCTCGGGACAGGCGAGCTATGGCTACACCTTC. This gives the protein CASSLGSGQASYGYTF.

The J gene is TRBJ1-4, the V gene TRBV9; D gene ambiguous. CDR1 and CDR2 from the germline V gene are SGDLS and YYNGEE. V lost 0 bases and J 7 bases, leaving 25 bases between the germline ends. This CDR3 is 19 amino acids long. CDR3 DNA sequence: TGTGCCAGCAGCGTAGGAGTGGCTGACCCTGGAAGCCCCGGTGAAAAACTGTTTTTT. Protein: CASSVGVADPGSPGEKLFF.

The chain has TRBV30 and TRBJ1-3; D ambiguous. This CDR3 contains 13 residues. With 7 bases removed from V and 5 bases from J, the gap between germline ends came to 15 bases. Germline-derived CDR1 and CDR2 are GTSNPN and SVGIG (reference sequence). CDR3 DNA sequence: TGTGCCTCGACCGCCGGGGAAAGAAACACCATATATTTT. Translation gives CASTAGERNTIYF.

CDR3 protein: CASSLLRDRGSYEQYF. As DNA, the CDR3 is TGTGCCAGCAGCCTACTCCGGGACAGGGGGTCCTACGAGCAGTACTTC. The chain carries TRBV28 and TRBJ2-7; TRBD1 agrees at 11 bases. With V trimmed by 6 bases and J by 1 base, 8 bases remained unmatched. Germline V lookup: CDR1 MDHEN, CDR2 SYDVKM. The CDR3 length is 16 residues.

This clonotype came up many times. The chain joins TRBV28 to TRBJ1-1; perhaps TRBD1 as D (6 bases). CDR3 size: 14 residues. V was clipped by 7 bases and J by 0 bases, with 12 bases between them. CDR1 and CDR2 (germline): MDHEN, SYDVKM. CDR3 sequence reads: CASIRGSMNTEAFF. The DNA for the CDR3 is TGTGCCAGCATCAGGGGTAGTATGAACACTGAAGCTTTCTTT.